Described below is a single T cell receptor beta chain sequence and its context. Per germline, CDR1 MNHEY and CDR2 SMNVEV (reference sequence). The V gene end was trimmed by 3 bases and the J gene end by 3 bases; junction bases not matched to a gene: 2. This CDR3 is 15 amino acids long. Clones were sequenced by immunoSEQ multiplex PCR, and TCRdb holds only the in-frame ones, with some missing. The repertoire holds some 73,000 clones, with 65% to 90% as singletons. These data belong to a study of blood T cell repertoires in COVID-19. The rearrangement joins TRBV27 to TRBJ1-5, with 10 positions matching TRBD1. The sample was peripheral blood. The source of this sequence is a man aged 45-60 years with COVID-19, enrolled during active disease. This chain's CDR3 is CASSLGQGINQPQHF. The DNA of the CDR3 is TGTGCCAGCAGTTTGGGACAGGGGATCAATCAGCCCCAGCATTTT.